These 29 T cell receptor beta chains originate from one sample sequenced in a study of CD8 T cells in ankylosing spondylitis. Findings and limits, study-wide: Seemingly distinctive of ankylosing spondylitis blood was a TCR beta motif formed by eight highly homologous variants.

Their recognized antigens are unknown. TCRdb ran MiXCR on the 5' RACE reads and lists one entry per CDR3 protein. The sample consists of fewer than 400,000 distinct CDR3 sequences, approximately 20% of them appearing once. The sequencing input was blood, either unsorted or a sorted T cell fraction (not recorded which). The receptors here all came from a male donor with ankylosing spondylitis.

The chain is built from TRBV5-1 and TRBJ1-3, with no clear D. The CDR3 has 17 residues. Germline V lookup: CDR1 SGHRS, CDR2 YFSETQ. The germline V and J ends were trimmed by 4 bases and 0 bases, with 17 bases remaining between them. CDR3 region: CASSPTPPRTSGNTIYF. The CDR3 DNA reads TGCGCCAGCAGCCCCACCCCGCCAAGAACCTCTGGAAACACCATATATTTT.

There are a few counts of this clonotype. V gene TRBV18 combines with J gene TRBJ2-1; 7 bases map to TRBD1. The CDR3 runs 16 residues. Germline values: CDR1 KGHSH, CDR2 LQKENI. V was clipped by 3 bases and J by 2 bases; unmatched bases: 7. The CDR3 is CASSPATGTAYNEQFF. The CDR3 bases are TGTGCCAGCTCACCTGCGACCGGGACAGCCTACAATGAGCAGTTCTTC.

The gene calls are TRBV20-1 and TRBJ1-1, with 9 nucleotides matching TRBD1. The CDR3 length is 13 residues. Germline V gene sequence: CDR1 DFQATT, CDR2 SNEGSKA (reference sequence). V shed 5 bases and J 2 bases; nucleotides not matched to a gene: 3. The CDR3 DNA reads as TGCAGTGCTCTGGGACAGGGTAACACTGAAGCTTTCTTT. Translation gives CSALGQGNTEAFF.

The V and J genes are TRBV7-3 and TRBJ2-1; no firm D call. The V gene lost 5 bases and the J gene lost 0 bases, with 11 bases spanning the gap. This CDR3 spans 15 amino acids. Looked up from germline, CDR1 is SGHTA and CDR2 is FQGTGA. The CDR3 here is CASSTQSVSYNEQFF. CDR3 DNA: TGTGCCAGCAGCACTCAGTCGGTCTCCTACAATGAGCAGTTCTTC.

A note on this clonotype: Its ends do not fully match the called genes, so a read error is possible. The CDR3 sequence: CASSSQGAGELFF. CDR3 coding DNA: TGTGCTAGCAGCTCACAGGGGGCCGGGGAGCTGTTTTTT. This chain joins TRBV7-7 and TRBJ2-2; TRBD1 matches 8 bases. Germline-derived CDR1 and CDR2 are SSHAT and FNYEAQ (reference sequence). The CDR3 loop spans 13 amino acids.

This clonotype was counted between two and nine times. The chain combines TRBV12-3 or TRBV12-4 with TRBJ1-1, with 7 nucleotides matching TRBD1. J lost 7 bases, V lost 3 bases, and 2 bases had no gene match. The CDR3 is 12 residues long. The DNA for the CDR3 is TGTGCCAGCAGTTTTTCAGGGGGTGAAGCTTTCTTT. Translating gives CASSFSGGEAFF.

In DNA, the CDR3 is TGTGCCAGCAGCTTTTTTGCGGGGACAGCAAACACAGATACGCAGTATTTT. This translates into CASSFFAGTANTDTQYF. This chain joins TRBV7-9 and TRBJ2-3; a possible D gene is TRBD1 (7 bases). The CDR3 has 17 residues. The germline V gene encodes CDR1 SEHNR and CDR2 FQNEAQ (reference sequence). V lost 3 bases and J 2 bases, leaving 18 bases between the germline ends.

This chain connects TRBV6-5 to TRBJ2-2; D is unclear. The V end lost 6 bases, the J end lost 4 bases, and 6 bases lay between the germline ends. Germline assignment: CDR1 MNHEY and CDR2 SVGAGI. This CDR3 is 12 amino acids long. The CDR3 is CASRTTTGELFF. The CDR3, as DNA: TGTGCCAGCAGAACGACCACCGGGGAGCTGTTTTTT.

This clonotype was observed a handful of times. The rearrangement links TRBV29-1 to TRBJ2-7; 9 bases line up with TRBD2. The CDR3 spans 17 residues. Germline V gene data show CDR1 as SQVTM and CDR2 as ANQGSEA. After removal of 1 base from V and 1 base from J, the junction contained 11 bases not matched to a gene. The CDR3 DNA reads as TGCAGCGTTGAAGTACGGAGCGGGAGGTCGGCTTCCTACGAGCAGTACTTC. As protein: CSVEVRSGRSASYEQYF.

In its sample, this clonotype was seen a few times. V gene TRBV3-1 combines with J gene TRBJ2-3; 7 bases align to TRBD1. The germline V gene has CDR1 LGHDT and CDR2 YNNKEL (reference sequence). The CDR3 is 15 amino acids. Trimming cost V 4 bases and J 2 bases; bases outside gene matches: 6. For the CDR3, the DNA is TGTGCCAGCAGCCCAGGGGGACAGTTCACAGATACGCAGTATTTT. It translates to CASSPGGQFTDTQYF.

This clonotype was counted a few times. The rearrangement uses TRBV18 and TRBJ1-6; D may be TRBD1 (5 bases). The CDR3 loop spans 16 amino acids. Per the germline V gene, CDR1 is KGHSH and CDR2 is LQKENI. The ends were cut back, 3 bases at V and 7 bases at J, with 16 bases in the middle. CDR3 DNA sequence: TGTGCCAGCTCACCCCCCGGGACTCGGGTGAATTCACCCCTCCACTTT. Protein product: CASSPPGTRVNSPLHF.

This clonotype was observed once. The chain carries TRBV6-1 and TRBJ1-1, with D hard to call. CDR1 is MNHNS, CDR2 SASEGT, per germline. V dropped 8 bases and J dropped 4 bases, with 17 bases sitting between them. The CDR3 runs 14 residues. CDR3 loop: CASPPPQGLTEAFF. CDR3 sequence (DNA): TGTGCCAGCCCCCCCCCACAAGGTCTCACTGAAGCTTTCTTT.

J is TRBJ2-2 and V is TRBV11-3; unclear D gene. Germline CDR1 reads SGHNT; CDR2 reads YENEEA. This CDR3 has 14 amino acids. The germline V and J ends were trimmed by 1 base and 6 bases, with 9 bases remaining between them. The CDR3 DNA follows: TGTGCCAGCAGCTTAGTGGGAATCGCCGGGGAGCTGTTTTTT. It is translated as CASSLVGIAGELFF.

The V gene is TRBV6-1, the J gene TRBJ2-3, with 7 bases matching TRBD1. Germline CDR1 reads MNHNS; CDR2 reads SASEGT. J lost 4 bases, V lost 9 bases, and 7 bases had no gene match. This CDR3 has 13 residues. The CDR3, as DNA: TGTGCCAGTCGACAGGGTGGGCCAGATACGCAGTATTTT. Translating gives CASRQGGPDTQYF.

This clonotype was seen more than once but under ten times. The J gene is TRBJ2-5, the V gene TRBV5-1; possibly TRBD2 for D (6 bases). Germline loops: CDR1 SGHRS, CDR2 YFSETQ. Deletions cut 1 base from V and 2 bases from J, with 15 bases between. CDR3 length equals 16 residues. CDR3 region: CASSLTARDLQETQYF. As DNA, the CDR3 is TGCGCCAGCAGCTTGACAGCCCGGGACTTACAAGAGACCCAGTACTTC.

V and J are TRBV20-1 and TRBJ1-2; 9 bases match TRBD1. The CDR3 has 13 amino acids. The germline CDR1 and CDR2 sequences are DFQATT and SNEGSKA (reference sequence). The J segment lost 7 bases and the V segment lost 6 bases, leaving 9 bases of the junction unmatched. CDR3 bases: TGCAGTGCCAGGACAGGGGCGGGAGGTGGCTACACCTTC. Its protein product is CSARTGAGGGYTF.

The chain has TRBV4-1 and TRBJ2-5, with 7 bases identical to TRBD2. The CDR3 has 16 amino acids. The germline V gene encodes CDR1 MGHRA and CDR2 YSYEKL. Trimming cost V 1 base and J 5 bases; bases outside gene matches: 10. The CDR3 is CASSQADGLVSETQYF. CDR3 nucleotide sequence: TGCGCCAGCAGCCAAGCCGACGGACTAGTCTCTGAGACCCAGTACTTC.

This clonotype occurred a few times. The chain joins TRBV7-2 to TRBJ1-1; 7 positions agree with TRBD1. Germline lookup yields CDR1 SGHTA and CDR2 FQGNSA. The CDR3 length is 14 residues. The V gene end was trimmed by 7 bases and the J gene end by 5 bases; junction bases not matched to a gene: 10. The CDR3 sequence is CASKQQGISTEAFF. In DNA form, the CDR3 reads TGTGCCAGCAAACAACAGGGGATCTCAACTGAAGCTTTCTTT.

This clonotype was seen a single time. The chain employs TRBV19 and TRBJ1-1; D gene ambiguous. V lost 7 bases and J lost 11, with 11 bases in between. The CDR3 loop spans 10 amino acids. CDR1 LNHDA and CDR2 SQIVND come from the germline V gene (reference sequence). The CDR3 loop reads CASMAATAFF. The CDR3 DNA reads as TGTGCCAGTATGGCGGCCACGGCTTTCTTT.

This clonotype was found a few times. The gene calls are TRBV7-2 and TRBJ1-5, with D hard to call. Trimming stripped 5 bases from V and 5 bases from J, with 10 bases between. The CDR3 has 13 residues. CDR1 and CDR2 (germline): SGHTA, FQGNSA. The CDR3 here is CASSNGLDQPQHF. Written as DNA, the CDR3 is TGTGCCAGCAGCAATGGGTTGGATCAGCCCCAGCATTTT.

This clonotype was picked up a small number of times. The rearrangement uses TRBV2 and TRBJ1-2, with 7 bases lining up with TRBD1. Losses at the gene ends were 2 bases for V and 8 bases for J; bases not matched to a gene: 5. Germline V gene data show CDR1 as SNHLY and CDR2 as FYNNEI. CDR3 length equals 13 residues. CDR3 residues: CASSEMRGPGYTF. The DNA of the CDR3 is TGTGCCAGCAGTGAAATGAGGGGGCCCGGCTACACCTTC.

J is TRBJ2-3 and V is TRBV2, with D tentatively TRBD1 (5 bases). CDR1 and CDR2 from the germline V gene are SNHLY and FYNNEI. The CDR3 is 15 amino acids. Trimming took 6 bases from V and 3 from J, leaving 16 bases between them. CDR3 in DNA: TGTGCCAGCAGCCTCGGCAGGGCTGGGACAGATACGCAGTATTTT. It translates to CASSLGRAGTDTQYF.

This clonotype was counted at least ten times. The J gene is TRBJ2-3, the V gene TRBV20-1; 7 nucleotides line up with TRBD2. CDR1 and CDR2 from the germline V gene are DFQATT and SNEGSKA (reference sequence). The CDR3 totals 15 residues. Germline trimming cut 8 bases from V and 5 bases from J; bases unmatched to any gene: 16. The CDR3 sequence: CSLGNRDYQEDTQYF. The CDR3 coding sequence is TGCAGTTTAGGCAACCGGGACTACCAAGAAGATACGCAGTATTTT.

This rearrangement joins TRBV7-9 to TRBJ1-1, with TRBD1 matching 7 bases. With 2 bases clipped from V and 4 bases from J, the junction kept 7 bases outside the gene matches. Germline CDR1 reads SEHNR; CDR2 reads FQNEAQ (reference sequence). The CDR3 extends over 15 amino acids. As DNA, the CDR3 is TGTGCCAGCAGCTTATTCAGTTCAGGGGGCACTGAAGCTTTCTTT. Translated, it gives CASSLFSSGGTEAFF.

Many counts were recorded for this clonotype. The chain links TRBV12-3 or TRBV12-4 to TRBJ2-2; 14 nucleotides agree with TRBD2. The CDR3 is made up of 18 amino acids. J gave up 4 bases and V 7 bases, and 11 bases lay outside the gene matches. CDR3 loop: CASKTTSGRAVSTGELFF. CDR3 in DNA: TGTGCCAGCAAAACGACTAGCGGGAGGGCCGTGTCCACCGGGGAGCTGTTTTTT.

This clonotype was observed many times. The chain employs TRBV28 and TRBJ1-5, with D hard to call. Trimming stripped 4 bases from V and 0 bases from J, with 10 bases between. This CDR3 spans 15 amino acids. CDR1 and CDR2 from the germline V gene are MDHEN and SYDVKM. CDR3 protein: CASSSGKYSNQPQHF. The DNA for the CDR3 is TGTGCCAGCAGTTCCGGCAAATATAGCAATCAGCCCCAGCATTTT.

This clonotype was counted at least ten times. V usage is TRBV3-1 and J usage is TRBJ2-1; tentative D call: TRBD2 (6 bases). Deletions cut 0 bases from V and 4 bases from J, with 10 bases between. The CDR3 loop spans 15 amino acids. Germline loops: CDR1 LGHDT, CDR2 YNNKEL (reference sequence). The CDR3 DNA sequence: TGTGCCAGCAGCCAAGACGTCGGGAGATACAATGAGCAGTTCTTC. Its protein product is CASSQDVGRYNEQFF.

V gene TRBV6-1 combines with J gene TRBJ2-7; D is unclear. The CDR3 runs 11 residues. CDR1 and CDR2 from the germline V gene are MNHNS and SASEGT. The germline V and J ends were trimmed by 4 bases and 4 bases, with 5 bases remaining between them. The CDR3 here is CASSANYEQYF. CDR3 nucleotides: TGTGCCAGCAGTGCGAATTACGAGCAGTACTTC.

The CDR3 loop reads CASSHATDTQYF. For the CDR3, the DNA is TGTGCCAGCAGCCACGCCACAGATACGCAGTATTTT. The chain employs TRBV7-2 and TRBJ2-3; D uncertain. Germline V gives CDR1 SGHTA, CDR2 FQGNSA. CDR3 size: 12 residues. The V end was cut by 5 bases, the J end by 2 bases, with 5 bases between.